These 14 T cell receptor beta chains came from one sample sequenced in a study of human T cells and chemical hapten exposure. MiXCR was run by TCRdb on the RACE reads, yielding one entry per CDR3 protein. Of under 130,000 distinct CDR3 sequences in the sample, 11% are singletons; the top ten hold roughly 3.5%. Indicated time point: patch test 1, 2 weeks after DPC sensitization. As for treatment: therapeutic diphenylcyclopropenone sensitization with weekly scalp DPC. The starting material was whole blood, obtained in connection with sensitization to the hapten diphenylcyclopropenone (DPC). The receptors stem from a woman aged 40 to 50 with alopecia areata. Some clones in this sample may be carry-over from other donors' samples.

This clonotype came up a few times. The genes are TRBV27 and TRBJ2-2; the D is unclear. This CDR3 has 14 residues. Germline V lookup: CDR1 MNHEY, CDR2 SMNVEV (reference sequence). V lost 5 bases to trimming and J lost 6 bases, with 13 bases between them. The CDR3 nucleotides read TGTGCCAGCAGTGCCCACACCGCGGCCGGGGAGCTGTTTTTT. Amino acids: CASSAHTAAGELFF.

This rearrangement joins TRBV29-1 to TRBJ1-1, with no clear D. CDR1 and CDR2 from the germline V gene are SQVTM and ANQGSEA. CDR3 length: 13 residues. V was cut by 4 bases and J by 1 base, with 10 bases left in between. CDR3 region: CSVALSQNTEAFF. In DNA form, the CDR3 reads TGCAGCGTTGCCCTGAGCCAGAACACTGAAGCTTTCTTT.

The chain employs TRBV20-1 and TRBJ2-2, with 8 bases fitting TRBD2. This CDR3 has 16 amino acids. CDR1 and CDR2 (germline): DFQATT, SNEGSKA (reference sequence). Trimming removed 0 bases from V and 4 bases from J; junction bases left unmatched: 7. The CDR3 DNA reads TGCAGTGCTAGAGATACCGGGACTAGTCCCACCGGGGAGCTGTTTTTT. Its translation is CSARDTGTSPTGELFF.

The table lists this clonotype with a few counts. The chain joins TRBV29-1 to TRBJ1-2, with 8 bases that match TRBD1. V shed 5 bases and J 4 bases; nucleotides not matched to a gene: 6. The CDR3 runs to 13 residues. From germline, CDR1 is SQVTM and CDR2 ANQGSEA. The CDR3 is CSVRQGSSYGYTF. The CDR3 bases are TGCAGCGTTCGACAGGGGTCGAGCTATGGCTACACCTTC.

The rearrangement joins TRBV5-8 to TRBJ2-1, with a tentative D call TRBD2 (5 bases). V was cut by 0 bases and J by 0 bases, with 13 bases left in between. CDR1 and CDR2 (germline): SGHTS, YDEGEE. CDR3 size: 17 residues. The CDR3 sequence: CASSLEASRSSYNEQFF. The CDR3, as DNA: TGTGCCAGCAGCTTGGAAGCTAGCAGGAGCTCCTACAATGAGCAGTTCTTC.

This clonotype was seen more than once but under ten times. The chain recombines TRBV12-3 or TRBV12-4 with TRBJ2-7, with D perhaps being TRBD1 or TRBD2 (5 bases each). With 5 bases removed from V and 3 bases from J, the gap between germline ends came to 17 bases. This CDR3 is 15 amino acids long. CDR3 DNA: TGTGCCAGCAGTCGGATGGGACCGCGGAGCTACGAGCAGTACTTC. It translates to CASSRMGPRSYEQYF.

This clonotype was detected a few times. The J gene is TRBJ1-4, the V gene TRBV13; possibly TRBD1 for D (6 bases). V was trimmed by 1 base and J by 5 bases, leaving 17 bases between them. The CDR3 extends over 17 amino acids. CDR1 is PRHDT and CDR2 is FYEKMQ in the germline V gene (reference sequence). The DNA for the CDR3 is TGTGCCAGCAGCTTAGCCCGATTGGGGGGCGGCAATGAAAAACTGTTTTTT. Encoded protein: CASSLARLGGGNEKLFF.

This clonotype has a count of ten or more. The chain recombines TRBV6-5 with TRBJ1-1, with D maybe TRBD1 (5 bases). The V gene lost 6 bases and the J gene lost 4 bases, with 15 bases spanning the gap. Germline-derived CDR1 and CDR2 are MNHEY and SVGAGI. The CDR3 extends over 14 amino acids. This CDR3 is CASRLPGLGTEAFF. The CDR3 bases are TGTGCCAGCAGGCTCCCAGGGTTAGGCACTGAAGCTTTCTTT.

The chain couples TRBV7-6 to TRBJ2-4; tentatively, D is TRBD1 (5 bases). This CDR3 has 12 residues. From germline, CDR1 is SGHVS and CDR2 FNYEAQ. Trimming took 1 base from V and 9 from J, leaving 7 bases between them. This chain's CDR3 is CASSLGGGIQYF. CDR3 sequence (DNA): TGTGCCAGCAGCTTAGGGGGCGGCATTCAGTACTTC.

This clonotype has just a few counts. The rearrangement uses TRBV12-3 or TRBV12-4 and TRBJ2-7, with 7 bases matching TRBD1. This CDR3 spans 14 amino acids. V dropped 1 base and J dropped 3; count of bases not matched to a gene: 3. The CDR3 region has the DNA TGTGCCAGCAGTTTAGACGGGACAGTCTACGAGCAGTACTTC. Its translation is CASSLDGTVYEQYF.

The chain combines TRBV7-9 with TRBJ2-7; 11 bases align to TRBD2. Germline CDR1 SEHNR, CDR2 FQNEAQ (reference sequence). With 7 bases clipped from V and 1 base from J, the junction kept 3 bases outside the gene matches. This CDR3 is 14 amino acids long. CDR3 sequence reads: CASTLAGGSYEQYF. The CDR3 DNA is TGTGCCAGCACCCTAGCGGGAGGTTCCTACGAGCAGTACTTC. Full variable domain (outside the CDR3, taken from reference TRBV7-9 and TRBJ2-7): DTGVSQNPRHKITKRGQNVTFRCDPISEHNRLYWYRQTLGQGPEFLTYFQNEAQLEKSRLLSDRFSAERPKGSFSTLEIQRTEQGDSAMYLCASTLAGGSYEQYFGPGTRLTVT.

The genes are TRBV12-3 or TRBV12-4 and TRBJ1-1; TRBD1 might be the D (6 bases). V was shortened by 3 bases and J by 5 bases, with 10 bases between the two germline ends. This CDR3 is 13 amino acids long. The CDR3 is CASSFQGRTEAFF. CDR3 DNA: TGTGCCAGCAGTTTTCAGGGGAGGACTGAAGCTTTCTTT.

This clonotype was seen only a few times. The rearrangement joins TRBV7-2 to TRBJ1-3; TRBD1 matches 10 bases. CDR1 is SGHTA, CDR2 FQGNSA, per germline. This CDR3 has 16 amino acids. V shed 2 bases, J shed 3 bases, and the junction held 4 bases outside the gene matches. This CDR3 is CASSLLGQGSGNTIYF. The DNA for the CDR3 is TGTGCCAGCAGCTTACTGGGACAGGGGAGTGGAAACACCATATATTTT.

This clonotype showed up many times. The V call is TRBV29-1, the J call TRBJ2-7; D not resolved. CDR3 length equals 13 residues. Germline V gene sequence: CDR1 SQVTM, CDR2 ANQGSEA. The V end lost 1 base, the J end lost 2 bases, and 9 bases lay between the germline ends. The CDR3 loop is CSVEGPGTYEQYF. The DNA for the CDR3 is TGCAGCGTTGAAGGCCCGGGCACCTACGAGCAGTACTTC.